Detailed here is one T cell receptor beta chain. This specimen comes from a study of PD-1 blockade in mismatch repair-deficient tumors. CDR1 SGHVS and CDR2 FQNEAQ come from the germline V gene. The CDR3 totals 13 residues. Trimming stripped 5 bases from V and 2 bases from J, with 9 bases between. The table came from immunoSEQ multiplex PCR; TCRdb's copy has only in-frame clones and leaves some out. This table has 100,000 or so clones, over 65% appearing once. The TCR sequence derives from an adult with mismatch repair-deficient cancer. The sequencing here drew on peripheral blood, taken about 33 weeks after starting pembrolizumab. The rearrangement uses TRBV7-8 and TRBJ2-5, with no clear D. Here the CDR3 DNA reads TGTGCCAGCAGCCCACCCCGACAAGAGACCCAGTACTTC. Translation: CASSPPRQETQYF. Using reference TRBV7-8 and TRBJ2-5 for the parts outside the CDR3, the full variable domain is GAGVSQSPRYKVAKRGQDVALRCDPISGHVSLFWYQQALGQGPEFLTYFQNEAQLDKSGLPSDRFFAERPEGSVSTLKIQRTQQEDSAVYLCASSPPRQETQYFGPGTRLLVL.